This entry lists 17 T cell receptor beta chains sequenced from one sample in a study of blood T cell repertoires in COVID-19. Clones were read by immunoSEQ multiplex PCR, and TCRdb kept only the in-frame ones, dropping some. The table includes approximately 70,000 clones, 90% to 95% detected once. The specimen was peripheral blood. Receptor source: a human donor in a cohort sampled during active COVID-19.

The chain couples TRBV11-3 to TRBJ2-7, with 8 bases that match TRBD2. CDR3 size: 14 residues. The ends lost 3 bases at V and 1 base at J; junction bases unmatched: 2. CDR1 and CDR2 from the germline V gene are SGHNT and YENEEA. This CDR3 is CASSFRGGSYEQYF. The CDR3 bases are TGTGCCAGCAGCTTCCGGGGGGGTTCCTACGAGCAGTACTTC.

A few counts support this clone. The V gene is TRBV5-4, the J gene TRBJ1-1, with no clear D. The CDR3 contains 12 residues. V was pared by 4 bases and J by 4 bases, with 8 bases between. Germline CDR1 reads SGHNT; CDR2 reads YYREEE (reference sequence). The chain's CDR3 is CASSPGGTEAFF. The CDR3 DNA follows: TGTGCCAGCAGCCCAGGAGGCACTGAAGCTTTCTTT. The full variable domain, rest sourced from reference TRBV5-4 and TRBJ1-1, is ETGVTQSPTHLIKTRGQQVTLRCSSQSGHNTVSWYQQALGQGPQFIFQYYREEENGRGNFPPRFSGLQFPNYSSELNVNALELDDSALYLCASSPGGTEAFFGQGTRLTVV.

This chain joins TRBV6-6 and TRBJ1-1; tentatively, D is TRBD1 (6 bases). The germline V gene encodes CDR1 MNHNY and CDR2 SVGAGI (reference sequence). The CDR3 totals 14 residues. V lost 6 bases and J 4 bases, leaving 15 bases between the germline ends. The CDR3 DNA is TGTGCCAGCAGCCAAGGGGGGGGACGCACTGAAGCTTTCTTT. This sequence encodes CASSQGGGRTEAFF.

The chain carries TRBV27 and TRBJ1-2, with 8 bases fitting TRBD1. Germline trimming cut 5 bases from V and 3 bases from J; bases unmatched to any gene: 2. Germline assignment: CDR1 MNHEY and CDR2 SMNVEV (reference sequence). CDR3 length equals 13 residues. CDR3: CASSPTGDYGYTF. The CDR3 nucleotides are TGTGCCAGCAGTCCGACAGGGGACTATGGCTACACCTTC.

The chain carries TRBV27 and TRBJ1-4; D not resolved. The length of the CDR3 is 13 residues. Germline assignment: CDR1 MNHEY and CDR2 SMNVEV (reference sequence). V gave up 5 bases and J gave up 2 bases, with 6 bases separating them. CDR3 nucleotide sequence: TGTGCCAGCAGTGGGGAGACTAATGAAAAACTGTTTTTT. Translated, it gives CASSGETNEKLFF.

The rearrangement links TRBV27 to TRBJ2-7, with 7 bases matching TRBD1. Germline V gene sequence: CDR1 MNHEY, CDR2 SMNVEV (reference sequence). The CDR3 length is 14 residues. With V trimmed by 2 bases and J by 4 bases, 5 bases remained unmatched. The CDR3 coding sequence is TGTGCCAGCAGTTTAAGGGGGCAAGGTTACGAGCAGTACTTC. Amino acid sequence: CASSLRGQGYEQYF.

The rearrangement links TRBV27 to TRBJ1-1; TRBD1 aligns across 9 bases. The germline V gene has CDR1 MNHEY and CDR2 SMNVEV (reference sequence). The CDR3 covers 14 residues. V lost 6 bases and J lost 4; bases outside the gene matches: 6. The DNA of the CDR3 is TGTGCCAGCAGCCTCGACAGGGGGGGCACTGAAGCTTTCTTT. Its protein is CASSLDRGGTEAFF.

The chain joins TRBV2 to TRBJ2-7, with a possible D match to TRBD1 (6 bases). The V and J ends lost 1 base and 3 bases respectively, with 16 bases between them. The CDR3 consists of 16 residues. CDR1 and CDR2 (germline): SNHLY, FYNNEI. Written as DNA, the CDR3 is TGTGCCAGCAGTGAAGAGGGGGAAGTAAGCCTCTACGAGCAGTACTTC. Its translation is CASSEEGEVSLYEQYF. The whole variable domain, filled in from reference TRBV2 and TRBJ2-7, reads EPEVTQTPSHQVTQMGQEVILRCVPISNHLYFYWYRQILGQKVEFLVSFYNNEISEKSEIFDDQFSVERPDGSNFTLKIRSTKLEDSAMYFCASSEEGEVSLYEQYFGPGTRLTVT.

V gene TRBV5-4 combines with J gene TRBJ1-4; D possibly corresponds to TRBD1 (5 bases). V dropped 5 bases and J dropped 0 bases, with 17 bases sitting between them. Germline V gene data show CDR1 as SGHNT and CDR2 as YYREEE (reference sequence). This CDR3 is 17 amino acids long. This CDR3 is CASSNGGRGATNEKLFF. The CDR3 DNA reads TGTGCCAGCAGTAACGGGGGAAGGGGCGCAACTAATGAAAAACTGTTTTTT.

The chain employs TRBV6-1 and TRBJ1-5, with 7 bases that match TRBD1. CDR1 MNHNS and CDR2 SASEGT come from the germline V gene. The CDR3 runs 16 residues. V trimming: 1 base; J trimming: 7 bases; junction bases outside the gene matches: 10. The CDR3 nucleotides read TGTGCCAGCAGTGAAGGGGACAGATCGTGGGGCCAGCCCCAGCATTTT. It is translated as CASSEGDRSWGQPQHF.

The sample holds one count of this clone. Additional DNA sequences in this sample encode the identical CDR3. The CDR3 DNA follows: TGTGCCAGCAGTGAGGCGGGGAGGGGTTCCTACGAGCAGTACTTC. Protein sequence: CASSEAGRGSYEQYF. J is TRBJ2-7 and V is TRBV2; 7 nucleotides align to TRBD2. Trimming cost V 3 bases and J 1 base; bases outside gene matches: 6. CDR1 is SNHLY and CDR2 is FYNNEI in the germline V gene. This CDR3 has 15 residues.

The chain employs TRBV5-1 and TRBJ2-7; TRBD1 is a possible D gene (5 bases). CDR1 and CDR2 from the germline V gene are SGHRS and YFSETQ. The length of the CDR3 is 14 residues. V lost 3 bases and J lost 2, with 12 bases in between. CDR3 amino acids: CASSSVQGPYEQYF. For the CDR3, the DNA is TGCGCCAGCAGCTCCGTCCAGGGCCCCTACGAGCAGTACTTC.

CDR3 nucleotides: TGTGCCAGCAGTGAGAACAGGGGGAGCAATCAGCCCCAGCATTTT. Its protein is CASSENRGSNQPQHF. The chain couples TRBV6-1 to TRBJ1-5, with 8 bases fitting TRBD1. The CDR3 is 15 amino acids. The ends lost 3 bases at V and 1 base at J; junction bases unmatched: 2. CDR1 is MNHNS, CDR2 SASEGT, per germline.

The CDR3 spells CASSPYSGANVLTF. For the CDR3, the DNA is TGTGCCAGCAGCCCTTATTCTGGGGCCAACGTCCTGACTTTC. This sequence joins TRBV2 and TRBJ2-6; D is undetermined. Germline loops: CDR1 SNHLY, CDR2 FYNNEI. The CDR3 is 14 amino acids. V was cut by 6 bases and J by 1 base, with 7 bases left in between.

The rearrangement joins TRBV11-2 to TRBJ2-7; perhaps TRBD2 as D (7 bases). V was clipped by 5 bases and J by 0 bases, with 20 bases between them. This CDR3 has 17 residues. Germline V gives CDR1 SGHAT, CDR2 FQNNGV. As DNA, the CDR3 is TGTGCCAGCAGCCCAGACAAGGGGGGGGAAAGCTCCTACGAGCAGTACTTC. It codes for CASSPDKGGESSYEQYF. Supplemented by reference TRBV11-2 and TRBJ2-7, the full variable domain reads EAGVAQSPRYKIIEKRQSVAFWCNPISGHATLYWYQQILGQGPKLLIQFQNNGVVDDSQLPKDRFSAERLKGVDSTLKIQPAKLEDSAVYLCASSPDKGGESSYEQYFGPGTRLTVT.

CDR3 sequence: CASSLDLANSPLHF. The CDR3 nucleotides are TGTGCCAGCAGCTTGGACTTAGCTAATTCACCCCTCCACTTT. The chain joins TRBV5-4 to TRBJ1-6; unclear D gene. The CDR3 covers 14 residues. Trimming pared 0 bases from V and 6 bases from J, leaving 7 bases between. The germline CDR1 and CDR2 sequences are SGHNT and YYREEE (reference sequence).

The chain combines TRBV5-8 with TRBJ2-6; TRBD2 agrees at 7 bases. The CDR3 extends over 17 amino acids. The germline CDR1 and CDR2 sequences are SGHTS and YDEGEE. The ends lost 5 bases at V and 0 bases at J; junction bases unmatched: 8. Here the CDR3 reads CASRWEGPNSGANVLTF. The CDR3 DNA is TGTGCCAGCAGGTGGGAGGGCCCTAACTCTGGGGCCAACGTCCTGACTTTC.